This T cell receptor (beta chain) was sequenced in a study of graft-versus-host responses after intestinal transplantation. The overall study: The whole recipient group had anti-thymocyte globulin induction followed by tacrolimus and steroids for roughly three years.

Germline V gives CDR1 SGHRS, CDR2 YFSETQ. This CDR3 spans 16 amino acids. V lost 4 bases, J lost 6 bases, and 5 bases stayed unmatched. Assay: immunoSEQ multiplex PCR; the TCRdb copy retains only in-frame clones and omits some. The repertoire consists of about 23,000 clones, with 44% occurring once and the leading ten covering approximately 1.3%. Researchers placed 200,000 CFSE-labeled responder cells in culture with 200,000 irradiated, violet-dye-labeled stimulator cells. V usage is TRBV5-1 and J usage is TRBJ2-1, with 15 bases aligning to TRBD2. The material was alloreactive CD8+ T cells from a mixed lymphocyte reaction culture, obtained before transplantation. Regarding subset: CFSE-low proliferating T cells sorted from approximately 6-day pre-transplant mixed lymphocyte reaction (GvH or HvG direction). The TCR comes from a human patient who was an organ donor for intestinal transplantation. The CDR3 here is CASSPWTSGRVNEQFF. CDR3 sequence (DNA): TGCGCCAGCAGCCCCTGGACTAGCGGGAGGGTCAATGAGCAGTTCTTC.